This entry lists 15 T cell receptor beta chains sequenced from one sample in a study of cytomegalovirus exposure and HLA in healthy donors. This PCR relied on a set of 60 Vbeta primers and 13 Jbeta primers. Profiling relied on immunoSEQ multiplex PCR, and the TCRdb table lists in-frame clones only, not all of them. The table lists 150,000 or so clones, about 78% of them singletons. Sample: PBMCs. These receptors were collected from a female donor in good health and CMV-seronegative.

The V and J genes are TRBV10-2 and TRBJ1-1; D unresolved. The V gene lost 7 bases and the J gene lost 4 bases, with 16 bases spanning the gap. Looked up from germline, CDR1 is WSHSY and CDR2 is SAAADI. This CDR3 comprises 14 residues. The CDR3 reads CASTAGRLFTEAFF. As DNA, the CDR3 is TGCGCCAGCACTGCCGGCAGGCTTTTCACTGAAGCTTTCTTT.

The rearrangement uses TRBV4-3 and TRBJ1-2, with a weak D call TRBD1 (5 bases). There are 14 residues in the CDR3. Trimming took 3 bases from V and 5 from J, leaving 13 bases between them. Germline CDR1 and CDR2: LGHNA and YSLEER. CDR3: CASSQPGLRYGYTF. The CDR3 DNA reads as TGCGCCAGCAGCCAGCCGGGACTGAGATATGGCTACACCTTC.

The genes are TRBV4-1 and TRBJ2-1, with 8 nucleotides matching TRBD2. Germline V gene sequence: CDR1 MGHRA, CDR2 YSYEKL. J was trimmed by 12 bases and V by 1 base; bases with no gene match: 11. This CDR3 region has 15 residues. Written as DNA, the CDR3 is TGCGCCAGCAGCCAAGTGAGCGGGAGTAAGTTGGTGCAGTTCTTC. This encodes CASSQVSGSKLVQFF.

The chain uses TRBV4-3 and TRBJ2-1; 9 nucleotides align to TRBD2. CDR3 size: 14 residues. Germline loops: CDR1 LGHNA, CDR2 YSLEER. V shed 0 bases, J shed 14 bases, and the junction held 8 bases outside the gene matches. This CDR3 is CASSQDRASGKKFF. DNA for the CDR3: TGCGCCAGCAGCCAAGATCGGGCTAGCGGGAAGAAGTTCTTC.

CDR3 sequence: CASSATGVNYGYTF. The DNA for the CDR3 is TGTGCCAGCAGCGCCACAGGGGTTAACTATGGCTACACCTTC. V gene TRBV9 combines with J gene TRBJ1-2, with TRBD1 matching over 7 bases. The CDR3 spans 14 residues. The junction had 3 bases not matched to a gene; V was cut back by 3 bases and J by 1 base. Germline V CDR1 and CDR2: SGDLS, YYNGEE. The complete variable domain, with remaining parts taken from reference TRBV9 and TRBJ1-2, reads DSGVTQTPKHLITATGQRVTLRCSPRSGDLSVYWYQQSLDQGLQFLIQYYNGEERAKGNILERFSAQQFPDLHSELNLSSLELGDSALYFCASSATGVNYGYTFGSGTRLTVV.

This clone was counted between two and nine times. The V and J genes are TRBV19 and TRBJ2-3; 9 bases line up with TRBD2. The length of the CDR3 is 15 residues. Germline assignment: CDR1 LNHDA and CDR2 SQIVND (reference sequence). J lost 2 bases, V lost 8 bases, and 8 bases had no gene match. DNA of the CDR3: TGTGCCAGTGCAAAGACTAGCGGATTCACAGATACGCAGTATTTT. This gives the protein CASAKTSGFTDTQYF.

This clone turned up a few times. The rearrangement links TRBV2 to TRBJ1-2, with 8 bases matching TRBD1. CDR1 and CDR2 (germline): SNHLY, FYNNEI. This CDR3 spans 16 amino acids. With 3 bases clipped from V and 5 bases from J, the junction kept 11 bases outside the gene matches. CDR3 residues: CASSEGRQGAGYGYTF. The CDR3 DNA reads TGTGCCAGCAGTGAGGGGCGGCAGGGGGCAGGGTATGGCTACACCTTC.

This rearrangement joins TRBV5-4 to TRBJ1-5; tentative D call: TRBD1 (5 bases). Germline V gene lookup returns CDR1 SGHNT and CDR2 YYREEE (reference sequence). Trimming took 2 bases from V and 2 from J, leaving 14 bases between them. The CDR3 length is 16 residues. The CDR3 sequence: CASSFRGGGGNQPQHF. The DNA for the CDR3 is TGTGCCAGCAGCTTTCGGGGAGGAGGGGGCAATCAGCCCCAGCATTTT.

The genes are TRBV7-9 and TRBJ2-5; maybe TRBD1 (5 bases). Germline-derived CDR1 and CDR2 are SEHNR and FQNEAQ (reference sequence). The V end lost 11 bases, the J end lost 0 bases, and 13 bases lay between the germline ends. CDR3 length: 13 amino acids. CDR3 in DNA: TGTGCCTGTAGTGACAGCAACCAAGAGACCCAGTACTTC. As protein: CACSDSNQETQYF.

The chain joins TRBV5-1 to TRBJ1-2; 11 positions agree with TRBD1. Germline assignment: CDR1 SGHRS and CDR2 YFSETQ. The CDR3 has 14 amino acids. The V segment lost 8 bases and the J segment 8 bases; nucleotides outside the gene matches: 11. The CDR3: CASSPGQGEGGYTF. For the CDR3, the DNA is TGCGCCAGTTCTCCGGGACAGGGGGAAGGAGGCTACACCTTC.

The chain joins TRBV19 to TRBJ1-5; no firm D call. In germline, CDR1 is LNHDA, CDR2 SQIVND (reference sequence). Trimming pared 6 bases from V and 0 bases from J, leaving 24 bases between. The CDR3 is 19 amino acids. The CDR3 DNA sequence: TGTGCCAGTAGACCTACCCTACTTTCGAGGCAGCCTAGCAATCAGCCCCAGCATTTT. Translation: CASRPTLLSRQPSNQPQHF. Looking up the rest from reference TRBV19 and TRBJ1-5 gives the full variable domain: DGGITQSPKYLFRKEGQNVTLSCEQNLNHDAMYWYRQDPGQGLRLIYYSQIVNDFQKGDIAEGYSVSREKKESFPLTVTSAQKNPTAFYLCASRPTLLSRQPSNQPQHFGDGTRLSIL.

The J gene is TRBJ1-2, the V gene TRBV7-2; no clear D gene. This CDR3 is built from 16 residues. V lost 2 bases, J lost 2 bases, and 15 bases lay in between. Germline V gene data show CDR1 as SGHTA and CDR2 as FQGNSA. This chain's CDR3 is CASSLNREHSNYGYTF. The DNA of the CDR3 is TGTGCCAGCAGCTTAAATCGGGAGCATTCAAACTATGGCTACACCTTC. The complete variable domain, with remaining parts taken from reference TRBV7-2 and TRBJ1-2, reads GAGVSQSPSNKVTEKGKDVELRCDPISGHTALYWYRQSLGQGLEFLIYFQGNSAPDKSGLPSDRFSAERTGGSVSTLTIQRTQQEDSAVYLCASSLNREHSNYGYTFGSGTRLTVV.

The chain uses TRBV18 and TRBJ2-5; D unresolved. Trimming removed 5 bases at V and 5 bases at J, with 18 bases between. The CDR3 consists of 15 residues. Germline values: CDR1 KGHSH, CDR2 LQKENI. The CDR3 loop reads CASSSPLRRQETQYF. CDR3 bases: TGTGCCAGCTCATCTCCGCTCCGCCGCCAGGAGACCCAGTACTTC. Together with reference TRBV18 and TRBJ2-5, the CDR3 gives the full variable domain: NAGVMQNPRHLVRRRGQEARLRCSPMKGHSHVYWYRQLPEEGLKFMVYLQKENIIDESGMPKERFSAEFPKEGPSILRIQQVVRGDSAAYFCASSSPLRRQETQYFGPGTRLLVL.

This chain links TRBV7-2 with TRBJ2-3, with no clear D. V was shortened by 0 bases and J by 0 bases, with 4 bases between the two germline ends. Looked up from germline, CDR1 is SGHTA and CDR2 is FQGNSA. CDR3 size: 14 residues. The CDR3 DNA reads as TGTGCCAGCAGCTTAGCCGGGAGCACAGATACGCAGTATTTT. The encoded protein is CASSLAGSTDTQYF. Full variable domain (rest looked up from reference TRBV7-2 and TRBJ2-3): GAGVSQSPSNKVTEKGKDVELRCDPISGHTALYWYRQSLGQGLEFLIYFQGNSAPDKSGLPSDRFSAERTGGSVSTLTIQRTQQEDSAVYLCASSLAGSTDTQYFGPGTRLTVL.

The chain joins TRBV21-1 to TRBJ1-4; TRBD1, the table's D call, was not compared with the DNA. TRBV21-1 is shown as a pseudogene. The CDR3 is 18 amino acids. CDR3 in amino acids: CASSLSARGSHRTEKLFF. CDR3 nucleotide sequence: TGTGCCAGCAGCCTTTCCGCTAGGGGTTCACACCGGACTGAAAAACTGTTTTTT.